A selection of T cell receptor beta chains follows, all from one sample in a study of OX40 agonist ivuxolimab in advanced cancers. Only in-frame clones appear in the TCRdb table, and some are missing; sequencing was by immunoSEQ multiplex PCR. This table holds tens of thousands of clones, roughly 88% found once. The source material was CD4+ or CD8+ T cells sorted from blood, sampled in a trial of the OX40 agonist ivuxolimab. All receptors come from an adult with an advanced solid tumor such as melanoma, head and neck, liver or kidney cancer. Each CDR3 is given with its conserved first and last residue. D genes are given only for firm matches. The size of a clone is reported for some rows only, either as once, few or many, or as a class for expanded clones.

abundance	j_gene	v_gene	d_gene	CDR3nt	CDR3aa
-	TRBJ2-7	TRBV19	-	TGTGCCAGTAGTCCCCGGGACGTGACCTACGAGCAGTACTTC	CASSPRDVTYEQYF
-	TRBJ2-5	TRBV7-8	TRBD2	TGTGCCAGCAGCTTAGGAGCGGGGGGCCAAGAGACCCAGTACTTC	CASSLGAGGQETQYF
-	TRBJ1-2	TRBV5-6	TRBD1	TGTGCCAGCAGCTTAGGGACAGGGTACTATGGCTACACCTTC	CASSLGTGYYGYTF
-	TRBJ1-4	TRBV2	-	TGTGCCAGCAGTGTCTATGGCGGGGAAAAACTGTTTTTT	CASSVYGGEKLFF
-	TRBJ2-3	TRBV19	-	TGTGCCAGTAGTATTATTACGCCCCAGGCCAAGGCGGATACGCAGTATTTT	CASSIITPQAKADTQYF
once	TRBJ1-1	TRBV7-8	-	TGTGCCAGCAGCTTACCGCTCGCCGGGGCTGCTGAAGCTTTCTTT	CASSLPLAGAAEAFF
-	TRBJ1-2	TRBV6-6	TRBD1	TGTGCCAGCAGTTACTCTGGAGACAGGGGGCTCTATGGCTACACCTTC	CASSYSGDRGLYGYTF
-	TRBJ2-7	TRBV27	TRBD1	TGTGCCAGCAGTTTATCTAGGACAGGGCTCCACGAGCAGTACTTC	CASSLSRTGLHEQYF
-	TRBJ2-7	TRBV11-3	-	TGTGCCAGCAGCTTGGAAAGCACCTACGAGCAGTACTTC	CASSLESTYEQYF
-	TRBJ1-1	TRBV29-1	-	TGCAGCGTTGAAGGTCAGGGTAGATGGAACACTGAAGCTTTCTTT	CSVEGQGRWNTEAFF